Given below is one TCR beta chain in context. The entry originates in a study of lymphopenia after photon versus proton radiotherapy. TCRdb's table, derived via immunoSEQ multiplex PCR, lists solely in-frame clones and lacks some. The profile shows 150,000 to 200,000 clones, roughly nine tenths of them singletons. Sequences were derived from peripheral blood, sampled from a patient treated with photon-based radiotherapy. This TCR was recovered from a man between 45 and 60 years old with gastric cancer.

The CDR3 loop reads CASSDQGSDQPQHF. In nucleotides, the CDR3 is TGTGCCAGCAGTGATCAGGGCTCTGATCAGCCCCAGCATTTT. The chain joins TRBV6-4 to TRBJ1-5; D possibly corresponds to TRBD1 (5 bases). The germline V gene has CDR1 MRHNA and CDR2 SNTAGT. This CDR3 is built from 14 residues. Trimming pared 3 bases from V and 5 bases from J, leaving 11 bases between.